Below, 27 T cell receptor beta chains from the same sample are listed, as sequenced in a study of cytomegalovirus exposure and HLA in healthy donors. Primers: 60 Vbeta forward and 13 Jbeta reverse. Produced via immunoSEQ multiplex PCR; TCRdb's table is partial and in-frame only. The sample has 150,000 to 200,000 clones, over 70% seen once. The sequencing input was PBMCs. Receptor source: a middle-aged man in good health and CMV-seropositive.

V and J are TRBV15 and TRBJ2-1; D may be TRBD1 (5 bases). The CDR3 spans 13 residues. The V end was cut by 0 bases, the J end by 11 bases, with 11 bases between. Per germline, CDR1 LNHNV and CDR2 YYDKDF (reference sequence). For the CDR3, the DNA is TGTGCCACCAGCAGAGAGGGGCTCTCCAAGCAGTTCTTC. Translating gives CATSREGLSKQFF.

V usage is TRBV30 and J usage is TRBJ2-5, with D possibly being TRBD1 (5 bases). This CDR3 has 12 residues. CDR1 is GTSNPN, CDR2 SVGIG, per germline (reference sequence). The germline V and J ends were trimmed by 2 bases and 5 bases, with 9 bases remaining between them. The CDR3 here is CAWSQSGETQYF. CDR3 nucleotide sequence: TGTGCCTGGAGTCAATCAGGGGAGACCCAGTACTTC. The entire variable domain, with the rest obtained from reference TRBV30 and TRBJ2-5, is as follows: SQTIHQWPATLVQPVGSPLSLECTVEGTSNPNLYWYRQAAGRGLQLLFYSVGIGQISSEVPQNLSASRPQDRQFILSSKKLLLSDSGFYLCAWSQSGETQYFGPGTRLLVL.

The gene calls are TRBV18 and TRBJ2-5; the D is unclear. This CDR3 is built from 12 residues. The ends were cut back, 4 bases at V and 0 bases at J, with 3 bases in the middle. Germline V CDR1 and CDR2: KGHSH, LQKENI. CDR3 coding DNA: TGTGCCAGCTCACTAGACCAAGAGACCCAGTACTTC. This sequence encodes CASSLDQETQYF. The variable domain in full, with the rest retrieved from reference TRBV18 and TRBJ2-5, is NAGVMQNPRHLVRRRGQEARLRCSPMKGHSHVYWYRQLPEEGLKFMVYLQKENIIDESGMPKERFSAEFPKEGPSILRIQQVVRGDSAAYFCASSLDQETQYFGPGTRLLVL.

The chain couples TRBV5-1 to TRBJ2-2; TRBD1 is a possible D gene (5 bases). From germline, CDR1 is SGHRS and CDR2 YFSETQ. CDR3 size: 16 residues. Trimming stripped 0 bases from V and 1 base from J, with 10 bases between. The DNA of the CDR3 is TGCGCCAGCAGCTTGGAAGTGACAGAGAACACCGGGGAGCTGTTTTTT. Protein sequence: CASSLEVTENTGELFF.

The rearrangement joins TRBV29-1 to TRBJ1-2; D might be TRBD1 (6 bases). From germline, CDR1 is SQVTM and CDR2 ANQGSEA. The CDR3 consists of 11 residues. V lost 3 bases and J lost 4, with 6 bases in between. CDR3 in amino acids: CSVDRGYGYTF. The CDR3 DNA is TGCAGCGTTGACAGGGGCTATGGCTACACCTTC.

Notes on this clone: The sample contains more than one DNA sequence encoding this CDR3. This chain connects TRBV7-2 to TRBJ1-1, with 11 bases that match TRBD1. V trimming: 5 bases; J trimming: 3 bases; junction bases outside the gene matches: 8. The CDR3 sequence is 16 residues long. Germline CDR1 and CDR2: SGHTA and FQGNSA. CDR3 protein: CASSLPGQGAYTEAFF. The DNA for the CDR3 is TGTGCCAGCAGCCTACCTGGACAGGGGGCGTACACTGAAGCTTTCTTT.

This clone came up once. The chain combines TRBV9 with TRBJ1-5; D not certain. The CDR3 runs to 13 residues. CDR1 is SGDLS and CDR2 is YYNGEE in the germline V gene. Trimming cost V 4 bases and J 3 bases, with 8 bases left between them. CDR3 sequence (DNA): TGTGCCAGCAGCACGGGTTCCAATCAGCCCCAGCATTTT. Protein product: CASSTGSNQPQHF. Supplemented by reference TRBV9 and TRBJ1-5, the full variable domain reads DSGVTQTPKHLITATGQRVTLRCSPRSGDLSVYWYQQSLDQGLQFLIQYYNGEERAKGNILERFSAQQFPDLHSELNLSSLELGDSALYFCASSTGSNQPQHFGDGTRLSIL.

This clone was detected once. The V gene is TRBV4-2, the J gene TRBJ1-5; weak D call: TRBD1 (5 bases). V shed 3 bases and J shed 3 bases, with 9 bases lying between them. CDR1 LGHNA and CDR2 YNFKEQ come from the germline V gene. This CDR3 comprises 14 residues. In DNA form, the CDR3 reads TGTGCCAGCAGCCAGGGGGGGAACAATCAGCCCCAGCATTTT. Amino acids: CASSQGGNNQPQHF.

The V and J genes are TRBV29-1 and TRBJ2-1; tentative D call: TRBD1 (7 bases). V gave up 6 bases and J gave up 8 bases, with 20 bases separating them. In germline, CDR1 is SQVTM, CDR2 ANQGSEA. The CDR3 length is 14 residues. CDR3 sequence: CSVQGGYQFDEQFF. In DNA, the CDR3 is TGCAGCGTCCAGGGGGGCTACCAGTTCGATGAGCAGTTCTTC.

CDR3 sequence reads: CASSDSDRGPVEQYF. DNA for the CDR3: TGCGCCAGCAGTGATTCGGACAGGGGACCAGTAGAGCAGTACTTC. The genes are TRBV10-1 and TRBJ2-7, with TRBD1 identical over 9 bases. V trimming: 3 bases; J trimming: 7 bases; junction bases outside the gene matches: 10. Germline CDR1 and CDR2: WNHNN and SYGVQD (reference sequence). The CDR3 spans 15 residues.

V usage is TRBV4-2 and J usage is TRBJ2-2, with D perhaps TRBD1 (6 bases). Between the trimmed V and J ends, which lost 0 bases and 1 base, there was a span of 12 bases. This CDR3 region has 17 residues. Germline values: CDR1 LGHNA, CDR2 YNFKEQ. The CDR3 spells CASSQEAGTLNTGELFF. The CDR3 nucleotides are TGTGCCAGCAGCCAAGAGGCCGGGACATTGAACACCGGGGAGCTGTTTTTT.

V and J are TRBV28 and TRBJ1-5; maybe TRBD1 (5 bases). This CDR3 is built from 13 residues. CDR1 is MDHEN, CDR2 SYDVKM, per germline. Trimming left V 2 bases short and J 6 bases short, with 8 bases between. The DNA of the CDR3 is TGTGCCAGCAGTTTACAGGGTAGTCAGCCCCAGCATTTT. Protein sequence: CASSLQGSQPQHF.

J is TRBJ2-7 and V is TRBV5-5, with D tentatively TRBD1 (6 bases). CDR1 is SGHKS, CDR2 YYEKEE, per germline (reference sequence). The CDR3 contains 16 residues. The V gene lost 3 bases and the J gene lost 9 bases, with 25 bases spanning the gap. CDR3 loop: CASSWGIQGPSGWQYF. The DNA of the CDR3 is TGTGCCAGCAGCTGGGGAATACAGGGCCCGAGCGGTTGGCAGTACTTC.

This rearrangement joins TRBV29-1 to TRBJ2-7, with D possibly being TRBD2 (5 bases). Germline loops: CDR1 SQVTM, CDR2 ANQGSEA. The CDR3 is 17 residues long. V lost 4 bases, J lost 3 bases, and 25 bases lay in between. The CDR3 here is CSVGVTRARLSLYEQYF. DNA of the CDR3: TGCAGCGTTGGGGTCACGAGGGCGCGATTAAGTCTCTACGAGCAGTACTTC.

Regarding this clone: Other DNA sequences in the same sample also yield this CDR3. V usage is TRBV28 and J usage is TRBJ1-1, with D perhaps matching TRBD1 (5 bases). The CDR3 consists of 14 residues. Germline V gives CDR1 MDHEN, CDR2 SYDVKM. Trimming left V 0 bases short and J 2 bases short, with 7 bases between. CDR3 in amino acids: CASSLWGGNTEAFF. The DNA of the CDR3 is TGTGCCAGCAGTTTATGGGGGGGTAACACTGAAGCTTTCTTT.

J is TRBJ1-1 and V is TRBV6-6; possible D gene TRBD1, 5 bases. CDR1 and CDR2 from the germline V gene are MNHNY and SVGAGI (reference sequence). V lost 8 bases, J lost 1 base, and 8 bases lay in between. The CDR3 runs 12 residues. CDR3 sequence (DNA): TGTGCCAGCGGCCAGGGGAACACTGAAGCTTTCTTT. This codes for CASGQGNTEAFF.

Only one count was recorded for this clone. V and J are TRBV2 and TRBJ2-7; D may be TRBD1 (6 bases). This CDR3 has 13 residues. Germline V lookup: CDR1 SNHLY, CDR2 FYNNEI. Trimming cost V 6 bases and J 6 bases, with 15 bases left between them. The CDR3 region is CASRTGTYTEQYF. The DNA of the CDR3 is TGTGCCAGCAGGACCGGGACATACACCGAGCAGTACTTC.

The table lists this clone with a few counts. The chain carries TRBV6-5 and TRBJ1-1; 7 nucleotides match TRBD1. The CDR3 has 14 amino acids. Germline loops: CDR1 MNHEY, CDR2 SVGAGI. The trim removed 6 bases at V and 0 bases at J, leaving 4 bases unmatched. CDR3 DNA sequence: TGTGCCAGCAGGGGACAGACCTTGAACACTGAAGCTTTCTTT. Translating it yields CASRGQTLNTEAFF.

The chain has TRBV5-4 and TRBJ2-5; 15 bases line up with TRBD2. The CDR3 totals 16 residues. CDR1 and CDR2 (germline): SGHNT, YYREEE (reference sequence). V shed 5 bases, J shed 4 bases, and the junction held 6 bases outside the gene matches. CDR3 residues: CASSNGLAGGLETQYF. For the CDR3, the DNA is TGTGCCAGCAGTAACGGACTAGCGGGGGGGTTAGAGACCCAGTACTTC.

The V gene is TRBV7-6, the J gene TRBJ1-1, with D perhaps TRBD1 (5 bases). Deletions cut 1 base from V and 4 bases from J, with 13 bases between. This CDR3 spans 15 amino acids. Germline V gives CDR1 SGHVS, CDR2 FNYEAQ. In DNA form, the CDR3 reads TGTGCCAGCAGCTTAGTTGCGGGGGGGATCACTGAAGCTTTCTTT. This gives the protein CASSLVAGGITEAFF.

The chain has TRBV9 and TRBJ2-5; perhaps TRBD1 as D (6 bases). V was trimmed by 6 bases and J by 5 bases, leaving 20 bases between them. From germline, CDR1 is SGDLS and CDR2 YYNGEE. The CDR3 sequence is 15 residues long. The CDR3 region is CASTLGGTQGETQYF. The CDR3 coding sequence is TGTGCCAGCACCCTAGGGGGAACTCAGGGCGAGACCCAGTACTTC.

This clone showed up just a few times. Here the CDR3 reads CASSPRGQGIGTEAFF. The CDR3 DNA reads as TGTGCCAGCTCACCCAGAGGGCAGGGGATTGGTACTGAAGCTTTCTTT. The rearrangement uses TRBV18 and TRBJ1-1; tentative D call: TRBD1 (6 bases). The CDR3 spans 16 residues. Trimming shortened V by 3 bases and J by 5 bases, and 19 bases separated the two germline ends. Germline V gene sequence: CDR1 KGHSH, CDR2 LQKENI.

This rearrangement joins TRBV28 to TRBJ1-4; D is unclear. The CDR3 is 14 amino acids. Germline CDR1 reads MDHEN; CDR2 reads SYDVKM. V was trimmed by 4 bases and J by 8 bases, leaving 14 bases between them. The CDR3 DNA reads as TGTGCCAGCAGTTCAAACGGCCGCGGGGAAAAACTGTTTTTT. Translation: CASSSNGRGEKLFF.

As regards this clone: Other DNA sequences of this sample code for an identical CDR3. The chain has TRBV4-1 and TRBJ2-7; D is uncertain. The CDR3 extends over 14 amino acids. The germline V and J ends were trimmed by 3 bases and 3 bases, with 12 bases remaining between them. Germline values: CDR1 MGHRA, CDR2 YSYEKL. The CDR3 is CASSQAAGVYEQYF. CDR3 coding DNA: TGCGCCAGCAGCCAGGCCGCCGGAGTCTACGAGCAGTACTTC.

The chain recombines TRBV30 with TRBJ1-1; 7 bases map to TRBD1. V shed 2 bases, J shed 5 bases, and the junction held 5 bases outside the gene matches. The CDR3 contains 13 residues. Germline loops: CDR1 GTSNPN, CDR2 SVGIG (reference sequence). CDR3 sequence (DNA): TGTGCCTGGAGTCCGACAGGGAGGACTGAAGCTTTCTTT. Translated, it gives CAWSPTGRTEAFF.

The chain recombines TRBV30 with TRBJ1-1; D unresolved. V dropped 2 bases and J dropped 8 bases, with 21 bases sitting between them. The CDR3 has 15 residues. Per the germline V gene, CDR1 is GTSNPN and CDR2 is SVGIG (reference sequence). The DNA for the CDR3 is TGTGCCTGGAGTTTCGAAGTCGGTCGGGAAAACGAAGCTTTCTTT. Translating gives CAWSFEVGRENEAFF.

V gene TRBV5-1 combines with J gene TRBJ2-7, with 7 positions matching TRBD2. Germline assignment: CDR1 SGHRS and CDR2 YFSETQ. V shed 5 bases and J 2 bases; nucleotides not matched to a gene: 16. The CDR3 has 17 amino acids. This CDR3 is CASRRMPNSGTTYEQYF. The CDR3, as DNA: TGCGCCAGCAGAAGGATGCCGAACAGCGGGACTACCTACGAGCAGTACTTC.